The present entry profiles one TCR beta chain with its context. Antigen unknown. Among all donors, each was a healthy Caucasian. The data are from a study of identical twins. Study outcomes and limitations: Cord blood's abundant beta clonotypes had fewer insertions, unlike memory repertoires. Invariant MAIT and iNKT cells may have partly biased zero-insertion analyses.

It was template switching that added a universal primer site, and there were unique molecular identifiers on the cDNA. TCRdb ran MiXCR on the 5' RACE reads and lists one entry per CDR3 protein. The sample has around 500,000 distinct CDR3 sequences; around 14% are singletons. This sample also appeared in a second study, on yellow fever vaccine responses in identical twins.

Sequenced input: CD4+ T cells sorted from blood. This clonotype was obtained from a young woman in good health.

CDR3 sequence reads: CSANPIRGGRLFNEQFF. CDR3 in DNA: TGCAGTGCTAACCCCATAAGAGGCGGGAGGTTGTTCAATGAGCAGTTCTTC. The chain links TRBV20-1 to TRBJ2-1; 8 positions agree with TRBD2. CDR1 is DFQATT and CDR2 is SNEGSKA in the germline V gene (reference sequence). V lost 4 bases to trimming and J lost 6 bases; unmatched junction nucleotides: 17. The CDR3 is made up of 17 amino acids.